These T cell receptor beta chains were read from a single sample in a study of blood T cell repertoires in COVID-19. TCRdb's copy holds only in-frame clones and misses some; the assay was immunoSEQ multiplex PCR. The sample contains 400,000 to 550,000 clones, roughly 85% of which appear only once. The sample consisted of PBMCs or T cells enriched from blood (not recorded which). These receptors were obtained from a woman under 30 with acute COVID-19. CDR3s include the opening cysteine and the closing phenylalanine or tryptophan. D genes are given only for firm matches. Clone size appears in some rows only: once, few, many, or a class for an expanded clone.

d_call	j_call	v_call	clone_size	cdr3_aa	cdr3_nt
TRBD1	TRBJ1-5	TRBV19	NA	CASNPDRASNQPQHF	TGTGCCAGTAACCCCGACAGGGCCAGCAATCAGCCCCAGCATTTT
TRBD1	TRBJ1-1	TRBV28	NA	CASRRQGYTEAFF	TGTGCCAGCAGACGACAGGGCTACACTGAAGCTTTCTTT
NA	TRBJ2-7	TRBV24-1	NA	CATSALDSYEQYF	TGTGCCACCAGTGCCCTGGACAGCTACGAGCAGTACTTC
NA	TRBJ1-5	TRBV19	NA	CASSGGGGTNQPQHF	TGTGCCAGTAGTGGGGGAGGAGGGACCAATCAGCCCCAGCATTTT
NA	TRBJ2-7	TRBV28	NA	CASSSGTISSYEQYF	TGTGCCAGCAGTTCCGGGACAATTAGCTCCTACGAGCAGTACTTC
TRBD1	TRBJ1-1	TRBV29-1	few	CTFRGQGNTEAFF	TGCACCTTCAGGGGACAGGGGAACACTGAAGCTTTCTTT
NA	TRBJ2-7	TRBV10-1	NA	CASSRDPQGGAYEQYF	TGCGCCAGCAGCCGAGACCCTCAGGGGGGTGCCTACGAGCAGTACTTC
NA	TRBJ2-2	TRBV19	NA	CASVKRKDFGELFF	TGTGCCAGTGTCAAGCGGAAGGACTTCGGGGAGCTGTTTTTT
TRBD2	TRBJ2-3	TRBV14	NA	CASSRTSGASTDTQYF	TGTGCCAGCAGCCGGACTAGCGGGGCGAGCACAGATACGCAGTATTTT
NA	TRBJ1-2	TRBV5-4	NA	CASSLVGAGDGYTF	TGTGCCAGCAGCTTGGTAGGGGCTGGGGATGGCTACACCTTC
TRBD1	TRBJ2-3	TRBV12-5	NA	CASGSIQGLTQYF	TGTGCTAGTGGTTCCATACAGGGGCTCACGCAGTATTTT
TRBD1	TRBJ2-5	TRBV3-1/TRBV3-2	NA	CASSQDRGGRETQYF	TGTGCCAGCAGCCAAGATCGAGGGGGCCGAGAGACCCAGTACTTC
TRBD2	TRBJ2-7	TRBV9	NA	CASSPKSSGSAYEQYF	TGTGCCAGCAGCCCTAAATCTAGCGGGAGTGCCTACGAGCAGTACTTC
NA	TRBJ2-3	TRBV7-6	NA	CASSLVTQISTDTQYF	TGTGCCAGCAGCTTAGTCACCCAGATTAGCACAGATACGCAGTATTTT
NA	TRBJ1-1	TRBV4-3	NA	CASSQDGGRGQNTEAFF	TGCGCCAGCAGCCAAGACGGGGGGCGCGGCCAAAACACTGAAGCTTTCTTT
NA	TRBJ1-4	TRBV19	NA	CASSIYRDHEKLFF	TGTGCCAGTAGTATTTACAGGGATCATGAAAAACTGTTTTTT
TRBD2	TRBJ2-7	TRBV5-1	NA	CASSLTSGSGPRSYEQYF	TGCGCCAGCAGCTTGACTAGCGGGAGTGGGCCCCGCTCCTACGAGCAGTACTTC
NA	TRBJ1-2	TRBV7-2	NA	CASSDTGRGYGYTF	TGTGCCAGCAGCGATACAGGGAGAGGCTATGGCTACACCTTC
NA	TRBJ2-7	TRBV4-3	NA	CASSHQNRVGADEQYF	TGCGCCAGCAGCCATCAAAACCGGGTGGGAGCCGACGAGCAGTACTTC
NA	TRBJ2-7	TRBV2	NA	CASSGTETVPSYEQYF	TGTGCCAGCAGTGGAACAGAGACAGTACCCAGCTACGAGCAGTACTTC
TRBD1	TRBJ1-1	TRBV14	NA	CASSQDRRTEAFF	TGTGCCAGCAGCCAGGACAGGAGGACTGAAGCTTTCTTT
NA	TRBJ1-2	TRBV6-5	NA	CASRTAGANYGYTF	TGTGCCAGCAGGACGGCAGGGGCTAACTATGGCTACACCTTC
NA	TRBJ1-5	TRBV18	NA	CASSPSRDNQPQHF	TGTGCCAGCTCACCAAGCAGGGACAATCAGCCCCAGCATTTT
NA	TRBJ1-4	TRBV27	NA	CASSPRGGEVKKLFF	TGTGCCAGCAGTCCCCGGGGAGGGGAAGTAAAAAAACTGTTTTTT
NA	TRBJ2-2	TRBV7-2	few	CASSLAASRAGGDTGELFF	TGTGCCAGCAGCTTAGCGGCAAGTCGGGCTGGAGGTGACACCGGGGAGCTGTTTTTT
TRBD2	TRBJ2-7	TRBV2	NA	CASSAPKLRTSGRAGSYEQYF	TGTGCCAGCAGTGCCCCCAAGCTACGGACTAGCGGGAGAGCGGGATCCTACGAGCAGTACTTC
NA	TRBJ1-1	TRBV7-8	NA	CASSLGRQNTEAFF	TGTGCCAGCAGCTTGGGGAGACAGAACACTGAAGCTTTCTTT
TRBD1	TRBJ1-4	TRBV27	NA	CASSLDWDRNEKLFF	TGTGCCAGCAGCCTCGATTGGGACAGAAATGAAAAACTGTTTTTT
NA	TRBJ1-3	TRBV21-1	NA	CASSKEEGTGDYSGNTIYF	TGTGCCAGCAGCAAAGAAGAGGGGACAGGGGATTATAGTGGAAACACCATATATTTT